These 21 T cell receptor beta chains were all obtained from the same sample, sequenced in a study of blood T cell repertoires in COVID-19. Some clones are missing from TCRdb's copy, which holds only in-frame ones; the method was immunoSEQ multiplex PCR. The profile shows a few hundred thousand clones, 86% of them singletons. Sequencing was performed on PBMCs or T cells enriched from blood (not recorded which). The receptor source for this set is a woman under 40 who had been exposed to COVID-19.

The chain links TRBV15 to TRBJ2-2, with D possibly TRBD1 on 5 matching bases. Germline V CDR1 and CDR2: LNHNV, YYDKDF (reference sequence). The CDR3 extends over 17 amino acids. V was clipped by 1 base and J by 5 bases, with 17 bases between them. CDR3 sequence: CATSRVLGSTATGELFF. The CDR3 nucleotides read TGTGCCACCAGCAGAGTCCTAGGGTCGACAGCAACCGGGGAGCTGTTTTTT. The full variable domain, with the rest looked up from reference TRBV15 and TRBJ2-2, is DAMVIQNPRYQVTQFGKPVTLSCSQTLNHNVMYWYQQKSSQAPKLLFHYYDKDFNNEADTPDNFQSRRPNTSFCFLDIRSPGLGDTAMYLCATSRVLGSTATGELFFGEGSRLTVL.

This clone was counted a single time. The rearrangement links TRBV28 to TRBJ2-1; perhaps TRBD2 as D (5 bases). Germline V gene sequence: CDR1 MDHEN, CDR2 SYDVKM. Trimming removed 2 bases at V and 7 bases at J, with 6 bases between. The CDR3 runs to 12 residues. The CDR3 sequence is CASSLGRNEQFF. The CDR3 DNA reads as TGTGCCAGCAGTTTAGGGAGAAATGAGCAGTTCTTC.

The chain links TRBV25-1 to TRBJ2-3; D might be TRBD2 (7 bases). This CDR3 contains 16 residues. The V and J ends lost 3 bases and 2 bases respectively, with 15 bases between them. CDR1 is MGHDK, CDR2 SYGVNS, per germline. The CDR3 DNA sequence: TGTGCCAGCAGTGACCGTCCTGCGGGGGCCACAGATACGCAGTATTTT. Translating gives CASSDRPAGATDTQYF.

The chain has TRBV27 and TRBJ2-7, with D possibly TRBD1 on 6 matching bases. Looked up from germline, CDR1 is MNHEY and CDR2 is SMNVEV (reference sequence). V was shortened by 4 bases and J by 0 bases, with 7 bases between the two germline ends. This CDR3 is built from 13 residues. CDR3 sequence reads: CASSYRVSYEQYF. The CDR3 DNA follows: TGTGCCAGCAGTTACAGGGTCTCCTACGAGCAGTACTTC.

This rearrangement joins TRBV30 to TRBJ1-1, with D perhaps TRBD1 (5 bases). The CDR3 runs to 14 residues. V lost 4 bases to trimming and J lost 3 bases, with 15 bases between them. Germline assignment: CDR1 GTSNPN and CDR2 SVGIG (reference sequence). CDR3 coding DNA: TGTGCCTGGAACCCACGTGGGGCGGACACTGAAGCTTTCTTT. Protein sequence: CAWNPRGADTEAFF.

CDR3 protein: CASSPKDRDHEQYF. For the CDR3, the DNA is TGTGCCAGCTCACCAAAGGACAGGGACCACGAGCAGTACTTC. The chain uses TRBV18 and TRBJ2-7; 8 bases fit TRBD1. This CDR3 comprises 14 residues. Trimming cost V 2 bases and J 5 bases; bases outside gene matches: 5. CDR1 and CDR2 (germline): KGHSH, LQKENI.

The rearrangement links TRBV21-1 to TRBJ1-5. TRBV21-1 counts as a pseudogene. This CDR3 is built from 13 residues. DNA for the CDR3: TGTGCCATCACTGAGATCTACAATCAGCCCCAGCATTTT. Amino acids: CAITEIYNQPQHF.

This clone appeared a single time. The V and J genes are TRBV7-6 and TRBJ2-1, with 8 bases that match TRBD1. V shed 2 bases and J 2 bases; nucleotides not matched to a gene: 8. Germline CDR1 reads SGHVS; CDR2 reads FNYEAQ. This CDR3 comprises 17 residues. The CDR3 is CASSLTTADRAYNEQFF. The CDR3 DNA reads as TGTGCCAGCAGCTTAACAACTGCGGACAGGGCCTACAATGAGCAGTTCTTC.

The chain combines TRBV12-5 with TRBJ1-6; TRBD1 aligns across 11 bases. Trimming cost V 5 bases and J 9 bases; bases outside gene matches: 6. Germline V gene sequence: CDR1 LGHNT, CDR2 FRNRAP. The CDR3 runs 15 residues. CDR3 sequence: CASGQGTGGSSPLHF. In nucleotides, the CDR3 is TGTGCTAGTGGTCAAGGGACAGGGGGAAGTTCACCCCTCCACTTT.

This chain links TRBV18 with TRBJ1-3; TRBD1 matches at 8 bases. CDR1 is KGHSH, CDR2 LQKENI, per germline. Germline trimming cut 4 bases from V and 2 bases from J; bases unmatched to any gene: 7. The CDR3 contains 16 residues. In DNA, the CDR3 is TGTGCCAGCTCACAATCGGGACAGGCGACTGGAAACACCATATATTTT. Residues: CASSQSGQATGNTIYF.

This chain joins TRBV5-1 and TRBJ2-1; D is unclear. The V and J ends lost 2 bases and 0 bases respectively, with 6 bases between them. Looked up from germline, CDR1 is SGHRS and CDR2 is YFSETQ. The CDR3 is 14 residues long. CDR3 region: CASSFGSSYNEQFF. DNA of the CDR3: TGCGCCAGCAGCTTCGGTAGCTCCTACAATGAGCAGTTCTTC.

This chain links TRBV5-4 with TRBJ2-7, with 8 bases matching TRBD2. The CDR3 consists of 13 residues. V shed 3 bases, J shed 3 bases, and the junction held 2 bases outside the gene matches. Germline CDR1 is SGHNT and CDR2 is YYREEE (reference sequence). CDR3 loop: CASSYGTSYEQYF. The CDR3 DNA sequence: TGTGCCAGCAGCTATGGGACTAGCTACGAGCAGTACTTC.

This chain links TRBV11-2 with TRBJ1-1; unclear D gene. The CDR3 loop spans 14 amino acids. V lost 2 bases to trimming and J lost 0 bases, with 7 bases between them. Germline values: CDR1 SGHAT, CDR2 FQNNGV. In DNA form, the CDR3 reads TGTGCCAGCAGCTTACTTGGGCTGAACACTGAAGCTTTCTTT. Translated: CASSLLGLNTEAFF.

The rearrangement uses TRBV5-6 and TRBJ1-4, with D possibly TRBD1 on 5 matching bases. V was shortened by 4 bases and J by 8 bases, with 15 bases between the two germline ends. The germline CDR1 and CDR2 sequences are SGHDT and YYEEEE. The CDR3 is 14 residues long. The CDR3, as DNA: TGTGCCAGCAGCGCGTCAGGGCTGGGGGAAAAACTGTTTTTT. This encodes CASSASGLGEKLFF.

There are a few counts of this clone. The chain carries TRBV5-8 and TRBJ1-5; D gene ambiguous. With 4 bases removed from V and 0 bases from J, the gap between germline ends came to 11 bases. CDR1 is SGHTS, CDR2 YDEGEE, per germline. CDR3 length equals 15 residues. The CDR3 is CASSRGSYSNQPQHF. The CDR3 DNA reads as TGTGCCAGCAGCCGAGGCAGCTATAGCAATCAGCCCCAGCATTTT.

The chain recombines TRBV30 with TRBJ1-1, with 7 positions matching TRBD1. The CDR3 is made up of 14 amino acids. The junction had 17 bases not matched to a gene; V was cut back by 4 bases and J by 12 bases. Germline V CDR1 and CDR2: GTSNPN, SVGIG (reference sequence). The CDR3 protein is CAWTRTGSGGSSFF. The CDR3 DNA sequence: TGTGCCTGGACCAGGACAGGCTCAGGCGGGTCGTCTTTCTTT.

This clone has just one count. The chain has TRBV27 and TRBJ1-6; D is uncertain. Germline V CDR1 and CDR2: MNHEY, SMNVEV (reference sequence). CDR3 length: 12 residues. Trimming removed 6 bases at V and 10 bases at J, with 10 bases between. The CDR3 sequence: CASRYFGSPLHF. The CDR3 bases are TGTGCCAGCAGATACTTCGGGTCACCCCTCCACTTT.

This clone was seen only a few times. The chain carries TRBV30 and TRBJ1-2; D possibly corresponds to TRBD1 (5 bases). The germline gives CDR1 GTSNPN, CDR2 SVGIG (reference sequence). The CDR3 spans 14 residues. With 1 base removed from V and 2 bases from J, the gap between germline ends came to 11 bases. The CDR3 region is CAWSEQAKNYGYTF. The CDR3 region has the DNA TGTGCCTGGAGTGAACAGGCCAAGAACTATGGCTACACCTTC.

The chain joins TRBV19 to TRBJ1-1; D possibly corresponds to TRBD1 (6 bases). Per the germline V gene, CDR1 is LNHDA and CDR2 is SQIVND (reference sequence). With 5 bases removed from V and 2 bases from J, the gap between germline ends came to 9 bases. This CDR3 region has 13 residues. CDR3: CASSAQGNTEAFF. DNA for the CDR3: TGTGCCAGTAGTGCACAGGGAAACACTGAAGCTTTCTTT.

The chain has TRBV5-1 and TRBJ1-4, with 8 positions matching TRBD1. V lost 0 bases and J lost 3; bases outside the gene matches: 7. This CDR3 is built from 17 residues. The germline V gene has CDR1 SGHRS and CDR2 YFSETQ. As DNA, the CDR3 is TGCGCCAGCAGCTTGGACCCCCCGGGACAGGCTAATGAAAAACTGTTTTTT. Encoded protein: CASSLDPPGQANEKLFF.

CDR3 amino acids: CASSGGYTEAFF. The CDR3 DNA is TGTGCCAGCTCAGGGGGGTACACTGAAGCTTTCTTT. The J gene is TRBJ1-1, the V gene TRBV18, with D possibly being TRBD1 (5 bases). Trimming shortened V by 5 bases and J by 3 bases, and 7 bases separated the two germline ends. The length of the CDR3 is 12 residues. From germline, CDR1 is KGHSH and CDR2 LQKENI.